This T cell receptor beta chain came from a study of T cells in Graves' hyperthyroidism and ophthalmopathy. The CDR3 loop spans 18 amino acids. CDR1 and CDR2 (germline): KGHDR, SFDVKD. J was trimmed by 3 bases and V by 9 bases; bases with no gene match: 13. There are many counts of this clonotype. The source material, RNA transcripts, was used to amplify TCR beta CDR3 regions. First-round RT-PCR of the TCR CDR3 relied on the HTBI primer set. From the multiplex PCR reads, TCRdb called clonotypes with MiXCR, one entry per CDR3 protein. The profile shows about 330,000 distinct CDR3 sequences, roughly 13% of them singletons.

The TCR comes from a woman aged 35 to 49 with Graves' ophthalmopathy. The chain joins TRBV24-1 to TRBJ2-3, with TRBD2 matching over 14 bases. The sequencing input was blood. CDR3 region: CATAGTSGRSSGTDTQYF. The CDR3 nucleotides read TGTGCCACCGCCGGGACTAGCGGGAGATCATCAGGGACAGATACGCAGTATTTT.